These 26 T cell receptor beta chains were sequenced from one sample in a study of cytomegalovirus exposure and HLA in healthy donors. Primers: 60 Vbeta forward and 13 Jbeta reverse. Repertoires were generated with immunoSEQ multiplex PCR, while TCRdb's copy carries only in-frame clones and drops some. This table holds more than 150,000 clones, about 77% found once. Specimen: PBMCs. Source of these receptors: a woman aged 25-40 years in good health and CMV-seropositive.

This clone has just a few counts. The chain recombines TRBV9 with TRBJ2-4; D may be TRBD1 (6 bases). The germline V gene encodes CDR1 SGDLS and CDR2 YYNGEE. The CDR3 sequence is 14 residues long. V lost 2 bases, J lost 8 bases, and 14 bases lay in between. The CDR3 here is CASSVGAGADIQYF. The CDR3 bases are TGTGCCAGCAGCGTCGGGGCAGGGGCGGACATTCAGTACTTC. Based on the CDR3 plus reference TRBV9 and TRBJ2-4, the full variable domain is DSGVTQTPKHLITATGQRVTLRCSPRSGDLSVYWYQQSLDQGLQFLIQYYNGEERAKGNILERFSAQQFPDLHSELNLSSLELGDSALYFCASSVGAGADIQYFGAGTRLSVL.

The chain combines TRBV20-1 with TRBJ1-2; a weak D match, TRBD1 (5 bases). Trimming removed 7 bases from V and 8 bases from J, with 14 bases in between. In germline, CDR1 is DFQATT, CDR2 SNEGSKA (reference sequence). The CDR3 loop spans 11 amino acids. CDR3 bases: TGCAGTGTTAGGGCTAGGGGAGGCTACACCTTC. Protein product: CSVRARGGYTF.

This clone was counted a single time. V usage is TRBV19 and J usage is TRBJ2-1; a weak D match, TRBD2 (6 bases). The CDR3 is 12 amino acids. Looked up from germline, CDR1 is LNHDA and CDR2 is SQIVND (reference sequence). Trimming took 7 bases from V and 8 from J, leaving 12 bases between them. The CDR3 nucleotides are TGTGCCAGTACGGCGGGAATACATGAGCAGTTCTTC. Translated: CASTAGIHEQFF. The full variable domain, in which reference TRBV19 and TRBJ2-1 provide the parts outside the CDR3, is DGGITQSPKYLFRKEGQNVTLSCEQNLNHDAMYWYRQDPGQGLRLIYYSQIVNDFQKGDIAEGYSVSREKKESFPLTVTSAQKNPTAFYLCASTAGIHEQFFGPGTRLTVL.

The gene calls are TRBV9 and TRBJ2-3, with TRBD1 as a possible D gene (8 bases). This CDR3 is built from 16 residues. The ends were cut back, 3 bases at V and 3 bases at J, with 17 bases in the middle. The germline V gene has CDR1 SGDLS and CDR2 YYNGEE. The CDR3, as DNA: TGTGCCAGCAGCGCCCCAACAGGGGGAGGGACAGATACGCAGTATTTT. Its translation: CASSAPTGGGTDTQYF.

The rearrangement links TRBV4-1 to TRBJ1-5; D not certain. Trimming took off 1 base at V and 3 bases at J, with 10 bases between the two ends. Germline values: CDR1 MGHRA, CDR2 YSYEKL. The CDR3 sequence is 15 residues long. CDR3 in amino acids: CASSQGRGNNQPQHF. In nucleotides, the CDR3 is TGCGCCAGCAGCCAAGGGCGGGGAAACAATCAGCCCCAGCATTTT.

Worth noting for this clone: The junction differs from germline at one of its ends, possibly a read error. Other nucleotide sequences in the sample specify the same CDR3. The V call is TRBV10-1, the J call TRBJ1-1; a weak D match, TRBD1 (6 bases). CDR1 and CDR2 (germline): WNHNN, SYGVQD (reference sequence). The CDR3 covers 14 residues. The CDR3 sequence is CASSGNAGGTEAFF. The CDR3 coding sequence is TGCGCCAGCAGCGGCAATGCGGGGGGCACTGAAGCCTTCTTT.

This clone was recorded a few times. A read error may account for a junction end that differs from germline. The chain joins TRBV7-7 to TRBJ2-2; 10 bases align to TRBD1. In germline, CDR1 is SSHAT, CDR2 FNYEAQ (reference sequence). The CDR3 contains 15 residues. CDR3 bases: TGTGCTAGCAGCTTTGGACAGGGGGGATTCCCGGAGCTGTTTTTT. It translates to CASSFGQGGFPELFF.

V usage is TRBV7-8 and J usage is TRBJ2-5; TRBD2 might be the D (6 bases). V lost 6 bases to trimming and J lost 2 bases, with 16 bases between them. Germline V gene lookup returns CDR1 SGHVS and CDR2 FQNEAQ. The CDR3 is 15 amino acids. The CDR3 protein is CASRANAGGQETQYF. The CDR3 nucleotides read TGTGCCAGCAGAGCAAACGCCGGGGGTCAAGAGACCCAGTACTTC.

The chain has TRBV5-8 and TRBJ1-3; D perhaps matches TRBD1 (5 bases). CDR3 length equals 14 residues. The V gene's germline CDR1 is SGHTS and CDR2 YDEGEE. Trimming took 0 bases from V and 8 from J, leaving 12 bases between them. The CDR3 loop is CASSLDGGTDTIYF. In DNA form, the CDR3 reads TGTGCCAGCAGCTTGGACGGGGGTACAGACACCATATATTTT.

The chain is built from TRBV7-8 and TRBJ2-7; 9 bases agree with TRBD2. V gave up 5 bases and J gave up 4 bases; unmatched junction bases: 6. The length of the CDR3 is 14 residues. Germline V gene lookup returns CDR1 SGHVS and CDR2 FQNEAQ. The CDR3 DNA reads TGTGCCAGCAGCCCTAGCGGGAAAATATACGAGCAGTACTTC. This encodes CASSPSGKIYEQYF.

This CDR3 is CASSLDGGGAGSKNIQYF. For the CDR3, the DNA is TGTGCCAGCAGCTTAGATGGCGGGGGGGCCGGATCCAAAAACATTCAGTACTTC. V gene TRBV7-2 combines with J gene TRBJ2-4, with 9 bases that match TRBD2. The CDR3 sequence is 18 residues long. Looked up from germline, CDR1 is SGHTA and CDR2 is FQGNSA. V trimming: 1 base; J trimming: 2 bases; junction bases outside the gene matches: 9.

This chain uses TRBV9 with TRBJ2-5; TRBD2 agrees at 11 bases. The CDR3 contains 14 residues. Germline V gene lookup returns CDR1 SGDLS and CDR2 YYNGEE. Trimming took 4 bases from V and 5 from J; bases not matched to a gene: 4. CDR3 coding DNA: TGTGCCAGCAGCCGGACTAGCGGGCGGGAGACCCAGTACTTC. It translates to CASSRTSGRETQYF.

This chain uses TRBV29-1 with TRBJ1-2, with TRBD1 as a possible D gene (6 bases). There are 12 residues in the CDR3. Per the germline V gene, CDR1 is SQVTM and CDR2 is ANQGSEA. The ends were cut back, 4 bases at V and 4 bases at J, with 10 bases in the middle. CDR3 DNA: TGCAGCGTTGTGACAGGTGCCTATGGCTACACCTTC. This encodes CSVVTGAYGYTF.

V gene TRBV4-3 combines with J gene TRBJ2-7; 7 positions match TRBD1. Looked up from germline, CDR1 is LGHNA and CDR2 is YSLEER. The CDR3 spans 15 residues. V gave up 5 bases and J gave up 6 bases; unmatched junction bases: 13. CDR3 protein: CASSTRTGAWGEQYF. The CDR3 nucleotides are TGCGCCAGCAGCACCCGGACAGGAGCGTGGGGCGAGCAGTACTTC.

The rearrangement uses TRBV5-4 and TRBJ2-5; 7 bases fit TRBD2. The germline gives CDR1 SGHNT, CDR2 YYREEE (reference sequence). Losses at the gene ends were 2 bases for V and 2 bases for J; bases not matched to a gene: 6. This CDR3 spans 15 amino acids. The chain's CDR3 is CASSLGAGDQETQYF. The CDR3 nucleotides are TGTGCCAGCAGCTTAGGGGCGGGGGATCAAGAGACCCAGTACTTC.

The genes are TRBV11-2 and TRBJ2-7, with D unresolved. Looked up from germline, CDR1 is SGHAT and CDR2 is FQNNGV. Trimming pared 5 bases from V and 1 base from J, leaving 6 bases between. The CDR3 is 12 residues long. CDR3 protein: CASSLGSYEQYF. The CDR3 nucleotides read TGTGCCAGCAGCCTCGGGTCCTACGAGCAGTACTTC.

This clone was detected a few times. The chain has TRBV9 and TRBJ2-7; perhaps TRBD2 as D (5 bases). This CDR3 is 16 amino acids long. Germline-derived CDR1 and CDR2 are SGDLS and YYNGEE. V was clipped by 5 bases and J by 0 bases, with 18 bases between them. The CDR3 region has the DNA TGTGCCAGCAGTCCAACCGTGGGCGGACTCTCCTACGAGCAGTACTTC. Protein sequence: CASSPTVGGLSYEQYF.

The chain joins TRBV7-3 to TRBJ1-3, with D possibly being TRBD1 (6 bases). The CDR3 consists of 15 residues. From germline, CDR1 is SGHTA and CDR2 FQGTGA. Trimming removed 2 bases from V and 1 base from J, with 9 bases in between. CDR3 loop: CASSLGDKSGNTIYF. CDR3 bases: TGTGCCAGCAGCTTAGGGGACAAGTCTGGAAACACCATATATTTT.

The CDR3 bases are TGTGCCAGCAGCTGGATTGTGGGCGGGGGCCTCAATGAGCAGTTCTTC. This sequence encodes CASSWIVGGGLNEQFF. J is TRBJ2-1 and V is TRBV7-8; D perhaps matches TRBD2 (7 bases). With 4 bases removed from V and 6 bases from J, the gap between germline ends came to 19 bases. Germline V gene sequence: CDR1 SGHVS, CDR2 FQNEAQ. The length of the CDR3 is 16 residues.

The V and J genes are TRBV7-6 and TRBJ2-1, with 9 nucleotides matching TRBD2. Germline V CDR1 and CDR2: SGHVS, FNYEAQ. The trim removed 2 bases at V and 4 bases at J, leaving 6 bases unmatched. The CDR3 is 16 amino acids. CDR3 sequence reads: CASSLFQRGVYNEQFF. In DNA, the CDR3 is TGTGCCAGCAGCTTATTCCAGCGGGGGGTATACAATGAGCAGTTCTTC.

The chain couples TRBV23-1 to TRBJ1-5; tentatively, D is TRBD1 (5 bases). TRBV23-1 is treated as an ORF (open reading frame) with a function not yet certain. This CDR3 has 16 residues. Trimming removed 2 bases from V and 2 bases from J, with 13 bases in between. The CDR3 sequence: CASSQLTDRGNQPQHF. CDR3 nucleotide sequence: TGCGCCAGCAGTCAACTGACAGACCGAGGCAATCAGCCCCAGCATTTT.

This clone was counted a single time. The chain links TRBV5-6 to TRBJ2-7, with D maybe TRBD2 (6 bases). Trimming stripped 4 bases from V and 11 bases from J, with 16 bases between. This CDR3 region has 12 residues. The germline V gene has CDR1 SGHDT and CDR2 YYEEEE. CDR3 nucleotides: TGTGCCAGCAGCCTATCGGGGGAAGGGGAGTACTTC. Its protein is CASSLSGEGEYF.

V gene TRBV5-8 combines with J gene TRBJ1-5, with 10 bases aligning to TRBD1. The junction had 7 bases not matched to a gene; V was cut back by 5 bases and J by 5 bases. The germline CDR1 and CDR2 sequences are SGHTS and YDEGEE. CDR3 length equals 15 residues. The CDR3 is CASSLTGGADQPQHF. The DNA of the CDR3 is TGTGCCAGCAGTTTGACAGGGGGCGCGGATCAGCCCCAGCATTTT. The full variable domain, completed using reference TRBV5-8 and TRBJ1-5, is EAGVTQSPTHLIKTRGQQATLRCSPISGHTSVYWYQQALGLGLQFLLWYDEGEERNRGNFPPRFSGRQFPNYSSELNVNALELEDSALYLCASSLTGGADQPQHFGDGTRLSIL.

The chain couples TRBV4-3 to TRBJ1-2; TRBD1 agrees at 7 bases. V dropped 4 bases and J dropped 3; count of bases not matched to a gene: 8. Germline V lookup: CDR1 LGHNA, CDR2 YSLEER. The CDR3 covers 15 residues. For the CDR3, the DNA is TGCGCCAGCAGCCCTTCAGGGGGAGCGTACTATGGCTACACCTTC. Amino acids: CASSPSGGAYYGYTF.

The chain recombines TRBV7-9 with TRBJ2-2, with D tentatively TRBD2 (5 bases). This CDR3 is built from 15 residues. The germline CDR1 and CDR2 sequences are SEHNR and FQNEAQ (reference sequence). V lost 5 bases and J lost 4, with 14 bases in between. CDR3 residues: CASSPPTLGTGELFF. The CDR3 DNA is TGTGCCAGCAGCCCCCCCACACTAGGCACCGGGGAGCTGTTTTTT.

The chain couples TRBV4-2 to TRBJ2-7; 8 bases agree with TRBD2. The CDR3 is made up of 17 amino acids. V was pared by 0 bases and J by 3 bases, with 10 bases of the junction left unmatched. Germline CDR1 reads LGHNA; CDR2 reads YNFKEQ. CDR3 nucleotides: TGTGCCAGCAGCCAAGATACAGTAGCGGGAAATTTCTACGAGCAGTACTTC. Its translation is CASSQDTVAGNFYEQYF.